The sequence of this TCR beta chain was determined in a study of control samples from healthy donors and cancer patients. CDR3 length: 18 residues. Trimming at V came to 1 base and at J to 9 bases, leaving 11 bases not matched to a gene. Germline lookup yields CDR1 SEHNR and CDR2 FQNEAQ (reference sequence). Sequencing used immunoSEQ multiplex PCR; TCRdb keeps in-frame clones, though not all of them. The sample lists some 250,000 clones, 82% occurring once. The gene calls are TRBV7-9 and TRBJ2-1, with 14 bases lining up with TRBD2. The specimen sequenced was PBMCs. The receptor was isolated from a woman aged 55 to 70 with lung cancer. This CDR3 is CASSLVTRLAGGGGEQFF. The DNA of the CDR3 is TGTGCCAGCAGCTTAGTTACGCGACTAGCGGGAGGGGGTGGTGAGCAGTTCTTC.